Sequencing of this T cell receptor beta chain was carried out in a study of blood T cell repertoires in COVID-19. The CDR3 runs 14 residues. CDR1 GTSNPN and CDR2 SVGIG come from the germline V gene (reference sequence). Trimming stripped 3 bases from V and 7 bases from J, with 18 bases between. TCRdb's copy holds only in-frame clones and misses some; the assay was immunoSEQ multiplex PCR. In the table there are about 160,000 clones, more than 80% of which are singletons. Input material: peripheral blood. The gene calls are TRBV30 and TRBJ1-2; no clear D. The origin of this receptor is a human donor in a cohort sampled during active COVID-19. The CDR3 nucleotides are TGTGCCTGGAGCACATCTAGAGAGGCGGGTGGCTACACCTTC. This translates into CAWSTSREAGGYTF.